The next 12 T cell receptor beta chains were all read from a single sample in a study of blood T cell repertoires in COVID-19. The method was immunoSEQ multiplex PCR; TCRdb's version includes in-frame clones alone and lacks a portion of them. This table holds under 350,000 clones, 89% found once. Input material: peripheral blood. The receptors derive from a middle-aged man with acute or convalescent COVID-19.

The chain joins TRBV5-4 to TRBJ2-5; tentative D call: TRBD1 (5 bases). CDR1 and CDR2 from the germline V gene are SGHNT and YYREEE (reference sequence). Between the trimmed V and J ends, which lost 3 bases and 2 bases, there was a span of 11 bases. CDR3 length equals 14 residues. CDR3 residues: CASSSTTVQETQYF. CDR3 DNA: TGTGCCAGCAGCTCCACGACAGTTCAAGAGACCCAGTACTTC.

V is TRBV3-1 (or the pseudogene TRBV3-2) and J is TRBJ1-6; TRBD1 aligns across 10 bases. Germline V lookup: CDR1 LGHDT, CDR2 YNNKEL (reference sequence). CDR3 size: 14 residues. V dropped 5 bases and J dropped 7; count of bases not matched to a gene: 2. Here the CDR3 DNA reads TGTGCCAGCAGCGAGGACAGGGGGAATTCACCCCTCCACTTT. It encodes CASSEDRGNSPLHF.

The J gene is TRBJ1-2, the V gene TRBV5-1; the D gene is possibly TRBD1 (5 bases). Germline lookup yields CDR1 SGHRS and CDR2 YFSETQ. This CDR3 region has 13 residues. V shed 2 bases and J shed 13 bases, with 18 bases lying between them. The CDR3 DNA reads TGCGCCAGCAGCTTAGACAGAATTGGGTTTTGCACCTTC. This gives the protein CASSLDRIGFCTF.

The count of this clone is one. The identical CDR3 is also encoded by other nucleotide sequences in the sample. CDR3 nucleotide sequence: TGTGCCAGTAGTCCCACAGGCTCCACCGGGGAGCTGTTTTTT. Amino acids: CASSPTGSTGELFF. The gene calls are TRBV19 and TRBJ2-2; a possible D gene is TRBD1 (5 bases). In germline, CDR1 is LNHDA, CDR2 SQIVND (reference sequence). Trimming left V 5 bases short and J 4 bases short, with 11 bases between. The CDR3 consists of 14 residues.

V and J are TRBV11-2 and TRBJ1-5, with a tentative D call TRBD1 (6 bases). The V gene's germline CDR1 is SGHAT and CDR2 FQNNGV. Trimming pared 6 bases from V and 6 bases from J, leaving 15 bases between. The length of the CDR3 is 14 residues. CDR3 sequence reads: CASSLGGGGQPQHF. CDR3 coding DNA: TGTGCCAGCAGTCTAGGGGGGGGAGGTCAGCCCCAGCATTTT.

The chain links TRBV9 to TRBJ1-1; 9 bases agree with TRBD1. This CDR3 is 17 amino acids long. Germline assignment: CDR1 SGDLS and CDR2 YYNGEE. Trimming at V came to 4 bases and at J to 2 bases, leaving 12 bases not matched to a gene. CDR3 nucleotides: TGTGCCAGCAGCCGACAAACAGGACAGGGGTCTAACACTGAAGCTTTCTTT. The encoded protein is CASSRQTGQGSNTEAFF.

V gene TRBV7-8 combines with J gene TRBJ2-7; 7 nucleotides match TRBD1. The CDR3 length is 15 residues. CDR1 and CDR2 (germline): SGHVS, FQNEAQ. The V segment lost 0 bases and the J segment 0 bases; nucleotides outside the gene matches: 2. CDR3 protein: CASSLAPGGSYEQYF. CDR3 bases: TGTGCCAGCAGCTTAGCCCCAGGGGGCTCCTACGAGCAGTACTTC.

The CDR3 spells CASRRLAGATDTQYF. CDR3 coding DNA: TGCGCCAGCAGGAGACTAGCGGGGGCTACAGATACGCAGTATTTT. The chain joins TRBV5-1 to TRBJ2-3; the match to TRBD2 covers 12 bases. The CDR3 is 15 amino acids. Germline V gene sequence: CDR1 SGHRS, CDR2 YFSETQ. Unmatched junction bases numbered 4, after V lost 5 bases and J lost 3 bases.

This clone was counted between two and nine times. The gene calls are TRBV6-6 and TRBJ1-1, with TRBD1 matching 10 bases. V shed 4 bases and J 11 bases; nucleotides not matched to a gene: 13. Germline CDR1 MNHNY, CDR2 SVGAGI (reference sequence). The CDR3 extends over 15 amino acids. CDR3: CASSSPGQGLTGAFF. In DNA, the CDR3 is TGTGCCAGCAGTTCCCCGGGACAGGGGCTGACGGGCGCTTTCTTT.

This chain links TRBV7-8 with TRBJ2-1; no firm D call. CDR3 size: 15 residues. The V and J ends lost 5 bases and 10 bases respectively, with 21 bases between them. From germline, CDR1 is SGHVS and CDR2 FQNEAQ. The CDR3 DNA reads as TGTGCCAGCAGCATAGAGACACTGGTTCGAGAGGAGCAGTTCTTC. Its protein product is CASSIETLVREEQFF.

The chain recombines TRBV7-9 with TRBJ1-1; TRBD1 is a possible D gene (6 bases). This CDR3 comprises 14 residues. V was cut by 5 bases and J by 1 base, with 11 bases left in between. Germline V gene data show CDR1 as SEHNR and CDR2 as FQNEAQ (reference sequence). CDR3 amino acids: CASSAMTGNTEAFF. The CDR3 DNA reads TGTGCCAGCAGCGCAATGACAGGGAACACTGAAGCTTTCTTT. Looking up the rest from reference TRBV7-9 and TRBJ1-1 gives the full variable domain: DTGVSQNPRHKITKRGQNVTFRCDPISEHNRLYWYRQTLGQGPEFLTYFQNEAQLEKSRLLSDRFSAERPKGSFSTLEIQRTEQGDSAMYLCASSAMTGNTEAFFGQGTRLTVV.

This chain links TRBV5-1 with TRBJ1-4; weak D call: TRBD1 (6 bases). The CDR3 is 14 amino acids. Trimming left V 2 bases short and J 8 bases short, with 13 bases between. CDR1 and CDR2 from the germline V gene are SGHRS and YFSETQ. The CDR3 DNA is TGCGCCAGCAGCTTTACGGGGGGCGGGGAAAAACTGTTTTTT. It codes for CASSFTGGGEKLFF.